The subject of this entry is one TCR beta chain. Sequencing used immunoSEQ multiplex PCR; TCRdb keeps in-frame clones, though not all of them. The sample carries over a million clones, around 95% recorded once. The data belong to a study of shared clonotypes between healthy human individuals. The sample consisted of naive CD4+ T cells sorted from blood. As to subset: CD45RA+ positively selected. This clonotype originated in a man aged 25 to 40 in good health.

Here the CDR3 reads CASSLNPGLAGYGYTF. The CDR3 DNA reads as TGTGCCAGCAGTTTGAATCCGGGACTCGCCGGGTATGGCTACACCTTC. The V gene is TRBV28, the J gene TRBJ1-2, with D possibly being TRBD1 (5 bases). CDR3 length equals 16 residues. Germline loops: CDR1 MDHEN, CDR2 SYDVKM. Trimming shortened V by 3 bases and J by 5 bases, and 19 bases separated the two germline ends.